This is a list of T cell receptor beta chains from one sample in a study of blood T cells in healthy people across ages. TCRdb redid the calling of the 5' RACE reads with MiXCR, one entry per CDR3 protein. Found here are about 1.4 million distinct CDR3 sequences, 59% of them singletons; the top ten hold 6.7%. Sequenced material: blood. The receptors originated from a young man in good health. Each CDR3 is given with its conserved first and last residue. The order of the fields is J gene, D gene, CDR3 length, clone size, V gene, CDR3 protein, CDR3 DNA. The D gene is left open where the match is weak. Clone size is shown for a subset of rows, as once, few, many or a class of expanded clone.

TRBJ2-3,TRBD2,16,NA,TRBV20-1,CSAKGLAGVFTDTQYF,TGCAGTGCTAAAGGACTAGCGGGAGTTTTCACAGATACGCAGTATTTT
TRBJ2-1,NA,14,NA,TRBV5-1,CASSRTGTTGGQFF,TGCGCCAGCAGCAGAACCGGGACAACCGGCGGGCAGTTCTTC
TRBJ1-1,NA,14,NA,TRBV3-1,CASSQGTTGSEAFF,TGTGCCAGCAGCCAGGGTACGACAGGTTCTGAAGCTTTCTTT
TRBJ1-5,TRBD1,15,NA,TRBV6-2/TRBV6-3,CASRPPGQANQPQHF,TGTGCCAGCAGGCCTCCGGGACAGGCCAATCAGCCCCAGCATTTT
TRBJ2-5,NA,14,NA,TRBV4-1,CASSQADRLETQYF,TGCGCCAGCAGCCAAGCCGACAGGTTGGAGACCCAGTACTTC
TRBJ2-1,TRBD1,14,NA,TRBV6-5,CASSYTQGQGEQFF,TGTGCCAGCAGTTACACCCAGGGACAGGGGGAGCAGTTCTTC
TRBJ2-1,TRBD2,14,NA,TRBV7-9,CASSRSGAYNEQFF,TGTGCCAGCAGCCGTAGCGGGGCCTACAATGAGCAGTTCTTC
TRBJ2-1,TRBD2,19,NA,TRBV5-1,CASSLDLRLAGVSYNEQFF,TGCGCCAGCAGCTTGGACCTTAGACTAGCGGGAGTTTCCTACAATGAGCAGTTCTTC
TRBJ2-7,TRBD2,14,many,TRBV6-2/TRBV6-3,CASSRPSGTYEQYF,TGTGCCAGCAGCCGTCCTAGCGGAACCTACGAGCAGTACTTC
TRBJ2-1,TRBD1,14,once,TRBV10-3,CAAAGTGSYNEQFF,TGTGCCGCCGCCGGGACAGGATCCTACAATGAGCAGTTCTTC
TRBJ2-1,TRBD2,16,few,TRBV11-2,CASSAAVAGALSGQFF,TGTGCCAGCAGCGCCGCGGTAGCGGGGGCCCTTTCTGGGCAGTTCTTC
TRBJ2-5,TRBD2,16,few,TRBV6-5,CASRGSGGGGQETQYF,TGTGCCAGCAGAGGTAGCGGGGGGGGAGGGCAAGAGACCCAGTACTTC
TRBJ2-1,TRBD2,17,NA,TRBV20-1,CSARGYGTSGGYNEQFF,TGCAGTGCTAGAGGCTACGGGACTAGCGGGGGATACAATGAGCAGTTCTTC
TRBJ2-6,NA,17,NA,TRBV5-1,CASSLREISSGANVLTF,TGCGCCAGCAGCTTGAGGGAGATAAGCTCTGGGGCCAACGTCCTGACTTTC
TRBJ2-1,TRBD2,20,NA,TRBV5-1,CASSLVTSGRIRSSYNEQFF,TGCGCCAGCAGCTTGGTTACTAGCGGGCGGATAAGGAGCTCCTACAATGAGCAGTTCTTC
TRBJ1-1,NA,13,NA,TRBV3-1,CASHPLGGTEAFF,TGTGCCAGCCATCCGCTAGGAGGGACTGAAGCTTTCTTT
TRBJ1-2,NA,12,few,TRBV28,CASGGGNYGYTF,TGTGCCAGCGGTGGGGGCAACTATGGCTACACCTTC
TRBJ2-3,NA,15,NA,TRBV4-1,CASSQIGLSTDTQYF,TGCGCCAGCAGCCAAATAGGGCTTAGCACAGATACGCAGTATTTT
TRBJ2-1,NA,16,NA,TRBV4-1,CASSQDAIISYNEQFF,TGCGCCAGCAGCCAAGATGCCATCATCTCATACAATGAGCAGTTCTTC
TRBJ1-3,NA,14,NA,TRBV7-2,CASSSTHSGNTIYF,TGTGCCAGCAGCTCCACTCACTCTGGAAACACCATATATTTT
TRBJ2-7,TRBD2,15,NA,TRBV20-1,CSARDPGGVGNEQYF,TGCAGTGCTAGAGATCCCGGGGGGGTCGGAAATGAGCAGTACTTC
TRBJ2-7,TRBD2,14,NA,TRBV20-1,CSAYPGLEAYEQYF,TGCAGTGCGTACCCCGGACTAGAAGCCTACGAGCAGTACTTC
TRBJ2-1,NA,14,NA,TRBV3-1,CASSQSLKGREQFF,TGTGCCAGCAGCCAATCTCTTAAAGGGCGTGAGCAGTTCTTC
TRBJ2-5,TRBD2,14,NA,TRBV20-1,CSALAGVTGETQYF,TGCAGTGCTTTAGCGGGAGTAACGGGAGAGACCCAGTACTTC
TRBJ2-7,NA,14,NA,TRBV29-1,CSVELPQGGYEQYF,TGCAGCGTTGAATTGCCCCAGGGGGGCTACGAGCAGTACTTC
TRBJ2-7,TRBD2,15,NA,TRBV6-6,CASGQTSGGTHEQYF,TGTGCCAGCGGCCAGACTAGCGGGGGGACCCACGAGCAGTACTTC
TRBJ2-7,TRBD1,14,NA,TRBV7-2,CASSQGRGRREQYF,TGTGCCAGCAGCCAAGGCAGGGGGCGTCGCGAGCAGTACTTC
TRBJ2-5,NA,17,few,TRBV6-2/TRBV6-3,CASSYGIGQSYGETQYF,TGTGCCAGCAGTTATGGTATAGGACAGTCTTACGGGGAGACCCAGTACTTC
TRBJ2-1,TRBD2,13,few,TRBV6-5,CASSGGAYNEQFF,TGTGCCAGCAGCGGGGGGGCTTACAATGAGCAGTTCTTC
TRBJ2-6,NA,15,NA,TRBV20-1,CSARDRGSGANVLTF,TGCAGTGCTAGAGATCGGGGGTCTGGGGCCAACGTCCTGACTTTC
TRBJ2-5,NA,17,NA,TRBV6-1,CASSPTRHVTGQETQYF,TGTGCCAGCAGTCCCACGCGTCATGTGACAGGCCAAGAGACCCAGTACTTC